Shown below are 27 T cell receptor beta chains from a single sample sequenced in a study of cytomegalovirus exposure and HLA in healthy donors. Vbeta (60) and Jbeta (13) primers were used in the PCR. Repertoires were generated with immunoSEQ multiplex PCR, while TCRdb's copy carries only in-frame clones and drops some. This table lists about 130,000 clones. The sequenced material came from PBMCs. Receptors originate from a man aged 18 to 30 in good health and CMV-seronegative.

V and J are TRBV6-1 and TRBJ2-7; 9 positions match TRBD1. V trimming: 4 bases; J trimming: 2 bases; junction bases outside the gene matches: 6. Germline CDR1 is MNHNS and CDR2 is SASEGT. This CDR3 is 15 amino acids long. CDR3 region: CASSVRQGVAYEQYF. The CDR3 DNA reads as TGTGCCAGCAGTGTCCGACAGGGGGTCGCCTACGAGCAGTACTTC.

This chain joins TRBV19 and TRBJ2-7; TRBD2 might be the D (6 bases). Per the germline V gene, CDR1 is LNHDA and CDR2 is SQIVND (reference sequence). The CDR3 sequence is 14 residues long. With 5 bases removed from V and 3 bases from J, the gap between germline ends came to 14 bases. The CDR3 DNA follows: TGTGCCAGTAGTCCCGGAGGGTGGGACTACGAGCAGTACTTC. Its translation: CASSPGGWDYEQYF. Together with reference TRBV19 and TRBJ2-7, the CDR3 gives the full variable domain: DGGITQSPKYLFRKEGQNVTLSCEQNLNHDAMYWYRQDPGQGLRLIYYSQIVNDFQKGDIAEGYSVSREKKESFPLTVTSAQKNPTAFYLCASSPGGWDYEQYFGPGTRLTVT.

J is TRBJ1-4 and V is TRBV13, with a weak D call TRBD1 (5 bases). Germline lookup yields CDR1 PRHDT and CDR2 FYEKMQ (reference sequence). The CDR3 has 16 residues. Trimming shortened V by 3 bases and J by 4 bases, and 15 bases separated the two germline ends. CDR3 nucleotides: TGTGCCAGCAGCTTGGTCCAGGGCTCCGATAATGAAAAACTGTTTTTT. It encodes CASSLVQGSDNEKLFF.

This chain connects TRBV7-9 to TRBJ1-2; 8 bases fit TRBD1. This CDR3 is built from 13 residues. Germline V CDR1 and CDR2: SEHNR, FQNEAQ (reference sequence). V lost 5 bases and J lost 6; bases outside the gene matches: 5. CDR3 nucleotide sequence: TGTGCCAGCAGCCCCCAGGGGGCTGATGGCTACACCTTC. This codes for CASSPQGADGYTF.

The chain employs TRBV30 and TRBJ2-3; unclear D gene. CDR1 GTSNPN and CDR2 SVGIG come from the germline V gene (reference sequence). This CDR3 is 12 amino acids long. V was trimmed by 5 bases and J by 2 bases, leaving 8 bases between them. This CDR3 reads CAWGDITDTQYF. As DNA, the CDR3 is TGTGCCTGGGGTGACATCACAGATACGCAGTATTTT. Based on the CDR3 plus reference TRBV30 and TRBJ2-3, the full variable domain is SQTIHQWPATLVQPVGSPLSLECTVEGTSNPNLYWYRQAAGRGLQLLFYSVGIGQISSEVPQNLSASRPQDRQFILSSKKLLLSDSGFYLCAWGDITDTQYFGPGTRLTVL.

The V call is TRBV6-4, the J call TRBJ2-2; a possible D gene is TRBD2 (6 bases). CDR3 size: 18 residues. Trimming left V 0 bases short and J 4 bases short, with 18 bases between. CDR1 is MRHNA, CDR2 SNTAGT, per germline. The CDR3 reads CASSDSSLEGRPTGELFF. The DNA for the CDR3 is TGTGCCAGCAGTGACTCGAGTCTGGAGGGCCGCCCCACCGGGGAGCTGTTTTTT.

V is TRBV10-3 and J is TRBJ1-2; tentatively, D is TRBD1 (5 bases). The germline CDR1 and CDR2 sequences are ENHRY and SYGVKD. Trimming removed 3 bases at V and 0 bases at J, with 8 bases between. This CDR3 has 14 amino acids. The CDR3 reads CAISDVRANYGYTF. In nucleotides, the CDR3 is TGTGCCATCAGTGACGTCAGGGCTAACTATGGCTACACCTTC.

V is TRBV5-6 and J is TRBJ1-1; D is ambiguous. CDR1 and CDR2 from the germline V gene are SGHDT and YYEEEE. The CDR3 has 13 amino acids. The V end was cut by 3 bases, the J end by 5 bases, with 11 bases between. The CDR3 here is CASSSGGRTEAFF. The CDR3 coding sequence is TGTGCCAGCAGCTCAGGTGGTAGGACTGAAGCTTTCTTT.

DNA for the CDR3: TGTGCCAGCAAAACAGGGTTTGAGGAGCCCCAGCATTTT. Translated: CASKTGFEEPQHF. The chain links TRBV28 to TRBJ1-5; perhaps TRBD1 as D (6 bases). The V gene lost 7 bases and the J gene lost 8 bases, with 15 bases spanning the gap. Germline values: CDR1 MDHEN, CDR2 SYDVKM. The CDR3 runs 13 residues.

The V and J genes are TRBV9 and TRBJ1-6; D remains unclear. V was cut by 3 bases and J by 10 bases, with 17 bases left in between. The CDR3 covers 15 residues. Germline V gene data show CDR1 as SGDLS and CDR2 as YYNGEE. The CDR3 coding sequence is TGTGCCAGCAGCGCCACGGGAAGCGGAAACTCACCCCTCCACTTT. Amino acid sequence: CASSATGSGNSPLHF.

The chain has TRBV29-1 and TRBJ2-7; D is perhaps TRBD1 (8 bases). The CDR3 contains 12 residues. Germline V CDR1 and CDR2: SQVTM, ANQGSEA. V was cut by 6 bases and J by 7 bases, with 16 bases left in between. Written as DNA, the CDR3 is TGCAGCGTGAACAGGGGGGGAGGTGAGCAGTACTTC. It codes for CSVNRGGGEQYF.

The V and J genes are TRBV21-1 and TRBJ2-2; whether TRBD2, the table's D call, matches the DNA was not checked. TRBV21-1 is noted as a pseudogene. The CDR3 consists of 18 residues. CDR3 sequence (DNA): TGTGCCCGAAATTCGGGACTAGCGGGGGGGCCTTTAGCCGGGGAGCTGTTTTTT. Protein: CARNSGLAGGPLAGELFF.

As regards this clone: One end of the junction does not line up with germline, which may come from a read error. The genes are TRBV30 and TRBJ2-3, with D tentatively TRBD2 (6 bases). The CDR3 length is 14 residues. Germline lookup yields CDR1 GTSNPN and CDR2 SVGIG (reference sequence). The CDR3 loop reads CAWSVWRDPLEFNF. As DNA, the CDR3 is TGTGCCTGGAGTGTCTGGAGGGACCCGTTGGAGTTTAATTTT.

The chain links TRBV27 to TRBJ2-1, with 7 nucleotides matching TRBD2. V lost 0 bases to trimming and J lost 7 bases; unmatched junction nucleotides: 15. The CDR3 consists of 18 residues. The germline V gene has CDR1 MNHEY and CDR2 SMNVEV (reference sequence). CDR3 nucleotides: TGTGCCAGCAGTTTATCGGGAGGGCCCCTGCTGGGGAGGAATGAGCAGTTCTTC. This codes for CASSLSGGPLLGRNEQFF.

The chain links TRBV6-4 to TRBJ2-1; 10 bases map to TRBD1. From germline, CDR1 is MRHNA and CDR2 SNTAGT. The V and J ends lost 7 bases and 7 bases, in that order; junction bases with no gene match: 13. This CDR3 region has 16 residues. The CDR3 nucleotides read TGTGCCAGCACCCACTTGGAGGGACAGGGGTTGAATGAGCAGTTCTTC. It encodes CASTHLEGQGLNEQFF.

J is TRBJ2-2 and V is TRBV11-3; D may be TRBD1 (6 bases). Deletions cut 5 bases from V and 6 bases from J, with 19 bases between. The CDR3 loop spans 16 amino acids. From germline, CDR1 is SGHNT and CDR2 YENEEA. The chain's CDR3 is CASSPRGTKGSGELFF. CDR3 nucleotide sequence: TGTGCCAGCAGCCCACGAGGGACAAAAGGGTCCGGGGAGCTGTTTTTT.

The J gene is TRBJ2-3, the V gene TRBV13; 9 nucleotides match TRBD2. Germline V lookup: CDR1 PRHDT, CDR2 FYEKMQ (reference sequence). The junction had 5 bases not matched to a gene; V was cut back by 2 bases and J by 2 bases. This CDR3 region has 16 residues. The CDR3, as DNA: TGTGCCAGCAGCTTATTGCCTAGCGGGGCCACAGATACGCAGTATTTT. It encodes CASSLLPSGATDTQYF.

The rearrangement joins TRBV4-1 to TRBJ2-2, with 9 bases matching TRBD2. This CDR3 is 16 amino acids long. The V segment lost 5 bases and the J segment 4 bases; nucleotides outside the gene matches: 8. From germline, CDR1 is MGHRA and CDR2 YSYEKL. CDR3 residues: CASSYSGTSLTGELFF. In DNA, the CDR3 is TGCGCCAGCAGCTATAGCGGGACTAGCCTCACCGGGGAGCTGTTTTTT.

V gene TRBV11-3 combines with J gene TRBJ2-1; TRBD2 might be the D (5 bases). This CDR3 is built from 15 residues. Germline V CDR1 and CDR2: SGHNT, YENEEA. V was trimmed by 5 bases and J by 7 bases, leaving 18 bases between them. The CDR3 DNA sequence: TGTGCCAGCAGCGGACGGGTGGACTCCGTTAATGAGCAGTTCTTC. This encodes CASSGRVDSVNEQFF.

Here the CDR3 reads CASSRSRGADSPLHF. CDR3 DNA sequence: TGTGCCAGCAGTAGATCCAGGGGGGCCGATTCACCCCTCCACTTT. This chain connects TRBV6-1 to TRBJ1-6, with 7 bases lining up with TRBD1. With 5 bases clipped from V and 8 bases from J, the junction kept 9 bases outside the gene matches. The germline CDR1 and CDR2 sequences are MNHNS and SASEGT. The CDR3 is made up of 15 amino acids.

The chain uses TRBV19 and TRBJ2-7; D remains unclear. V was trimmed by 5 bases and J by 3 bases, leaving 8 bases between them. The CDR3 loop spans 12 amino acids. Germline CDR1 reads LNHDA; CDR2 reads SQIVND (reference sequence). CDR3 loop: CASSATGYEQYF. In DNA, the CDR3 is TGTGCCAGTAGTGCGACGGGCTACGAGCAGTACTTC. Full variable domain (outside the CDR3, taken from reference TRBV19 and TRBJ2-7): DGGITQSPKYLFRKEGQNVTLSCEQNLNHDAMYWYRQDPGQGLRLIYYSQIVNDFQKGDIAEGYSVSREKKESFPLTVTSAQKNPTAFYLCASSATGYEQYFGPGTRLTVT.

This chain uses TRBV7-2 with TRBJ2-5; TRBD2 agrees at 10 bases. The CDR3 is 18 amino acids. J was trimmed by 5 bases and V by 1 base; bases with no gene match: 13. Germline CDR1 reads SGHTA; CDR2 reads FQGNSA. CDR3 bases: TGTGCCAGCAGCTTAGTATCACCTAGCGGGGGTGATGGGGAGACCCAGTACTTC. It specifies CASSLVSPSGGDGETQYF.

The chain links TRBV1 to TRBJ2-1; the listed D gene, TRBD1, was not tested against the DNA. TRBV1 corresponds to a pseudogene. CDR3 length: 16 amino acids. The CDR3 nucleotides read TGCACCAGCAGCAAACCATGGACAGGGTTTAAGAATGAGCAGTTCTTC. This translates into CTSSKPWTGFKNEQFF.

The chain carries TRBV5-4 and TRBJ2-3; D ambiguous. CDR3 size: 11 residues. The V gene lost 5 bases and the J gene lost 4 bases, with 5 bases spanning the gap. Germline CDR1 SGHNT, CDR2 YYREEE (reference sequence). The CDR3 is CASSVADTQYF. CDR3 in DNA: TGTGCCAGCAGTGTCGCAGATACGCAGTATTTT.

J is TRBJ1-1 and V is TRBV5-1; 9 bases agree with TRBD1. Germline CDR1 is SGHRS and CDR2 is YFSETQ. After removal of 4 bases from V and 4 bases from J, the junction contained 11 bases not matched to a gene. CDR3 length: 16 amino acids. Here the CDR3 DNA reads TGCGCCAGCAGCCTGGACAGGGGTGGGGGTATCACTGAAGCTTTCTTT. Translated: CASSLDRGGGITEAFF.

The chain carries TRBV6-1 and TRBJ2-1; 9 bases are a match to TRBD1. J was trimmed by 2 bases and V by 5 bases; bases with no gene match: 4. CDR1 is MNHNS and CDR2 is SASEGT in the germline V gene. The CDR3 loop spans 15 amino acids. CDR3 sequence reads: CASSTYRGPYNEQFF. The CDR3 DNA is TGTGCCAGCAGTACCTACAGGGGGCCCTACAATGAGCAGTTCTTC.

The chain uses TRBV30 and TRBJ2-5; D may be TRBD2 (5 bases). V dropped 2 bases and J dropped 9 bases, with 10 bases sitting between them. The CDR3 has 11 residues. CDR1 is GTSNPN, CDR2 SVGIG, per germline (reference sequence). The CDR3 nucleotides are TGTGCCTGGAGTCCCCAGGAGGCCCAGTACTTC. It specifies CAWSPQEAQYF.